This TCR beta chain is from a study of T cells in narcolepsy. Libraries were prepared by immunoSEQ multiplex PCR; TCRdb keeps only in-frame clonotypes and omits some of them. This sample has about 22,000 clones, with around 81% found just once. This CDR3 contains 13 residues. The germline V gene has CDR1 KGHSH and CDR2 LQKENI. The ends were cut back, 1 base at V and 7 bases at J, with 8 bases in the middle. A few counts support this clone. Material for sequencing was memory (CD45RA-) CD4+ T cells from blood. V is TRBV18 and J is TRBJ1-5; D gene uncertain. This TCR derives from a human donor in good health. In DNA form, the CDR3 reads TGTGCCAGCTCACCACTGGAGGGCCAGCCCCAGCATTTT. Its translation is CASSPLEGQPQHF. Combining the CDR3 with reference TRBV18 and TRBJ1-5 gives the whole variable domain NAGVMQNPRHLVRRRGQEARLRCSPMKGHSHVYWYRQLPEEGLKFMVYLQKENIIDESGMPKERFSAEFPKEGPSILRIQQVVRGDSAAYFCASSPLEGQPQHFGDGTRLSIL.